This TCR beta chain was documented in a study of blood T cell repertoires in COVID-19. Trimming at V came to 8 bases and at J to 4 bases, leaving 6 bases not matched to a gene. This CDR3 is built from 14 residues. In germline, CDR1 is GTSNPN, CDR2 SVGIG (reference sequence). Here immunoSEQ multiplex PCR was the method, and the copy in TCRdb shows in-frame clones only, minus some. In the table there are 360,000 or so clones, less than 90% of which are singletons. The J gene is TRBJ2-2, the V gene TRBV30, with 11 positions matching TRBD2. The receptor was isolated from a woman aged 50 to 60 who had recovered from COVID-19. Sequencing used PBMCs or T cells enriched from blood (not recorded which). CDR3 coding DNA: TGTGCCGGAACTAGCGGGGGATCCACCGGGGAGCTGTTTTTT. Its protein is CAGTSGGSTGELFF.